The 20 T cell receptor beta chains below all came from one sample that was sequenced in a study of T cell clonality in common variable immunodeficiency. Method: immunoSEQ multiplex PCR; TCRdb's copy keeps in-frame clones and lacks some. The sample contains some 60,000 clones, none of them singletons. Sequences were obtained from peripheral blood mononuclear cells. Every receptor here comes from a person aged 18 to 75 in good health.

To note about this clone: Read sequence stops 3 residues before the CDR3 end, and the germline J gene provides the missing end. This chain connects TRBV19 to TRBJ1-5; D remains unclear. V was clipped by 6 bases and J by 0 bases, with 6 bases between them. CDR1 and CDR2 from the germline V gene are LNHDA and SQIVND (reference sequence). CDR3 length: 13 amino acids. The CDR3 sequence is CASSTSSNQPQHF. The DNA read from the CDR3 is TGTGCCAGTAGCACCAGTAGCAATCAGCCC.

This clone was recorded many times. The CDR3 end is not reached by the read, which stops 3 residues before it; the germline J gene fills it in. The chain links TRBV20-1 to TRBJ2-3; 12 bases fit TRBD2. The CDR3 runs to 16 residues. V lost 4 bases to trimming and J lost 2 bases; unmatched junction nucleotides: 7. CDR1 is DFQATT, CDR2 SNEGSKA, per germline (reference sequence). The CDR3 bases that were read are TGCAGTGCTACCTGGACTAGCGGGAAGAACACAGATACG. The encoded protein is CSATWTSGKNTDT. The whole CDR3 protein is CSATWTSGKNTDTQYF.

This clone was seen ten or more times. The read gets to within 3 residues of the CDR3 end, and the germline J gene fills in the rest. This rearrangement joins TRBV19 to TRBJ2-3, with D tentatively TRBD2 (6 bases). The CDR3 consists of 14 residues. The V gene's germline CDR1 is LNHDA and CDR2 SQIVND (reference sequence). V lost 4 bases and J lost 6, with 14 bases in between. The sequenced part of the CDR3 DNA is TGTGCCAGTAGTACGAGGGTGGCGGGGGATACG. Its translation is CASSTRVAGDT. The entire CDR3 sequence reads CASSTRVAGDTQYF. Full variable domain (rest looked up from reference TRBV19 and TRBJ2-3): DGGITQSPKYLFRKEGQNVTLSCEQNLNHDAMYWYRQDPGQGLRLIYYSQIVNDFQKGDIAEGYSVSREKKESFPLTVTSAQKNPTAFYLCASSTRVAGDTQYFGPGTRLTVL.

Points on this clone: Sequencing ends 3 residues short of the CDR3 end; the germline J gene provides the rest. This chain joins TRBV2 and TRBJ2-1, with D unresolved. Germline loops: CDR1 SNHLY, CDR2 FYNNEI. This CDR3 is built from 13 residues. Trimming took off 5 bases at V and 3 bases at J, with 8 bases between the two ends. CDR3 protein: CASSYNLYNEQFF. CDR3 DNA, as far as it was read: TGTGCCAGCAGTTATAATCTCTACAATGAG.

This clone was detected ten times or more. With the read ending 3 residues before the CDR3 end, the germline J gene is used to fill in that end. V is TRBV7-9 and J is TRBJ2-1; D remains unclear. The germline gives CDR1 SEHNR, CDR2 FQNEAQ (reference sequence). Deletions cut 6 bases from V and 5 bases from J, with 17 bases between. This CDR3 has 15 amino acids. The CDR3 is CASSPPPELDNEQFF. The DNA read from the CDR3 is TGTGCCAGCAGTCCCCCCCCTGAGCTGGACAATGAG.

In this sample, this clone turned up many times. The sequence runs out 3 residues before the end of the CDR3; the remainder is reconstructed from the germline J gene. The chain has TRBV12-3 or TRBV12-4 and TRBJ2-7, with D possibly TRBD1 on 6 matching bases. The CDR3 consists of 15 residues. V gave up 2 bases and J gave up 4 bases, with 15 bases separating them. The chain's CDR3 is CASSLWGQGRYEQYF. CDR3 bases read: TGTGCCAGCAGTTTATGGGGGCAGGGTAGGTACGAG.

This clone has ten or more counts. The read ends 3 residues before the CDR3 terminus; that terminus is restored from the germline J gene. This chain links TRBV11-2 with TRBJ2-2; D is uncertain. The CDR3 covers 15 residues. V shed 0 bases and J shed 4 bases, with 9 bases lying between them. CDR1 SGHAT and CDR2 FQNNGV come from the germline V gene. The DNA read from the CDR3 is TGTGCCAGCAGCTTAGAACACTATGGCACCGGGGAG. Translation gives CASSLEHYGTGE. The complete CDR3 reads CASSLEHYGTGELFF.

This clone was observed a few times. The sequence runs out 3 residues before the end of the CDR3; the remainder is reconstructed from the germline J gene. The rearrangement uses TRBV11-3 and TRBJ2-7; D possibly corresponds to TRBD2 (6 bases). The germline V gene has CDR1 SGHNT and CDR2 YENEEA. V gave up 4 bases and J gave up 2 bases, with 12 bases separating them. The CDR3 loop spans 14 amino acids. Partial CDR3 DNA: TGTGCCAGCAGCTACCGACTAGGCACCTACGAG. Encoded protein: CASSYRLGTYE. The entire CDR3 is CASSYRLGTYEQYF.

The table lists this clone with many counts. Incomplete CDR3 DNA: TGTGCCAGTAGTCATAGCGGGGGAGGCACAGATACG. It specifies CASSHSGGGTDT. In full, the CDR3 reads CASSHSGGGTDTQYF. The chain joins TRBV19 to TRBJ2-3, with 9 bases aligning to TRBD2. The read terminates 3 residues ahead of where the CDR3 ends, so the germline J gene completes it. The CDR3 totals 15 residues. V was clipped by 5 bases and J by 1 base; unmatched bases: 4. The V gene's germline CDR1 is LNHDA and CDR2 SQIVND (reference sequence).

This clone was observed many times. The read halts 3 residues ahead of the CDR3 end, with the missing end drawn from the germline J gene. The chain joins TRBV30 to TRBJ2-5, with 7 bases fitting TRBD2. The germline V gene has CDR1 GTSNPN and CDR2 SVGIG (reference sequence). V lost 3 bases and J lost 0; bases outside the gene matches: 16. This CDR3 is built from 18 residues. CDR3 bases read: TGTGCCTGGAGCGAGCGGGATAGTAATCAACCGTACCAAGAGACC. This encodes CAWSERDSNQPYQET. From start to end, the CDR3 is CAWSERDSNQPYQETQYF. The full variable domain, completed using reference TRBV30 and TRBJ2-5, is SQTIHQWPATLVQPVGSPLSLECTVEGTSNPNLYWYRQAAGRGLQLLFYSVGIGQISSEVPQNLSASRPQDRQFILSSKKLLLSDSGFYLCAWSERDSNQPYQETQYFGPGTRLLVL.

This clone was picked up many times. The read stops 3 residues short of the end of the CDR3; the missing end is completed from the germline J gene. The V gene is TRBV18, the J gene TRBJ2-3; 9 nucleotides line up with TRBD1. CDR3 size: 18 residues. J gave up 1 base and V 3 bases, and 11 bases lay outside the gene matches. CDR1 and CDR2 from the germline V gene are KGHSH and LQKENI. The DNA read from the CDR3 is TGTGCCAGCTCACCTACAGGGGGCTTAGGAATGCGCACAGATACG. Translated: CASSPTGGLGMRTDT. The entire CDR3 is CASSPTGGLGMRTDTQYF.

This clone was recorded at least ten times. The read ends 3 residues before the CDR3 terminus; that terminus is restored from the germline J gene. V is TRBV11-2 and J is TRBJ1-1; the D gene is possibly TRBD1 (6 bases). The ends were cut back, 2 bases at V and 7 bases at J, with 11 bases in the middle. The CDR3 length is 13 residues. CDR1 is SGHAT and CDR2 is FQNNGV in the germline V gene. The covered CDR3 bases are TGTGCCAGCAGCTTACGACAGGCCGATGAA. This sequence encodes CASSLRQADE. From start to end, the CDR3 is CASSLRQADEAFF.

This clone was detected ten times or more. Read data end 3 residues before the CDR3 end; the end is taken from the germline J gene. This chain uses TRBV11-2 with TRBJ2-2; no definite D call. The CDR3 runs 12 residues. V was cut by 3 bases and J by 6 bases, with 5 bases left in between. CDR1 and CDR2 from the germline V gene are SGHAT and FQNNGV. CDR3 residues: CASSFIPGELFF. The part of the CDR3 DNA that was read is TGTGCCAGCAGCTTTATCCCCGGGGAG.

At least ten counts were recorded for this clone. The covered CDR3 bases are TGTGCCTGGAGTATCAGGAACACTGAA. It codes for CAWSIRNTE. The full CDR3 is CAWSIRNTEAFF. The chain recombines TRBV30 with TRBJ1-1; D unresolved. The CDR3 end lies 3 residues beyond the end of the read and is filled in from the germline J gene. In germline, CDR1 is GTSNPN, CDR2 SVGIG (reference sequence). CDR3 size: 12 residues. V was pared by 2 bases and J by 1 base, with 5 bases between.

The sample holds many counts of this clone. The CDR3 extends 3 residues past the end of the read, so its final part is completed from the germline J gene. The V and J genes are TRBV20-1 and TRBJ2-1; perhaps TRBD2 as D (6 bases). This CDR3 is 16 amino acids long. Trimming shortened V by 1 base and J by 3 bases, and 16 bases separated the two germline ends. Germline lookup yields CDR1 DFQATT and CDR2 SNEGSKA (reference sequence). The CDR3 region is CSARVGSGGVYNEQFF. CDR3 DNA (partial): TGCAGTGCTAGAGTAGGTTCCGGGGGTGTCTACAATGAG.

This clone was recorded at least ten times. The read gets to within 3 residues of the CDR3 end, and the germline J gene fills in the rest. The J gene is TRBJ2-7, the V gene TRBV20-1, with 9 bases fitting TRBD2. CDR3 size: 16 residues. Germline loops: CDR1 DFQATT, CDR2 SNEGSKA (reference sequence). V lost 0 bases, J lost 3 bases, and 9 bases stayed unmatched. The CDR3 reads CSARDVAGGRVYEQYF. CDR3 DNA, as far as it was read: TGCAGTGCTAGAGATGTGGCGGGAGGGCGCGTCTACGAG.

This clone occurred many times. The sequence runs out 3 residues before the end of the CDR3; the remainder is reconstructed from the germline J gene. This chain joins TRBV18 and TRBJ1-2; 8 nucleotides line up with TRBD1. Germline values: CDR1 KGHSH, CDR2 LQKENI. This CDR3 contains 14 residues. The part of the CDR3 DNA that was read is TGTGCCAGCTCACGACAGGACAGGGTAGGCGGC. This encodes CASSRQDRVGG. The CDR3 in its entirety is CASSRQDRVGGYTF.

This clone came up many times. The read ends 3 residues shy of where the CDR3 ends; the end is completed using the germline J gene. This chain connects TRBV7-9 to TRBJ2-7; D is unclear. The CDR3 extends over 13 amino acids. Looked up from germline, CDR1 is SEHNR and CDR2 is FQNEAQ (reference sequence). V lost 4 bases to trimming and J lost 0 bases, with 7 bases between them. CDR3 protein: CASSSPSSYEQYF. CDR3 bases read: TGTGCCAGCAGCTCCCCTAGCTCCTACGAG.

This clone ranks as medium-sized. The read finishes 3 residues shy of the CDR3 end, and the germline J gene is used to complete it. The gene calls are TRBV6-4 and TRBJ2-5, with 11 bases identical to TRBD2. CDR3 length: 15 amino acids. CDR1 is MRHNA and CDR2 is SNTAGT in the germline V gene. The ends lost 6 bases at V and 2 bases at J; junction bases unmatched: 5. The CDR3: CASSPGLAEQETQYF. The CDR3 DNA, read in part, is TGTGCCAGCAGCCCGGGACTAGCGGAACAAGAGACC.

The table lists this clone with many counts. The CDR3 end is not reached by the read, which stops 3 residues before it; the germline J gene fills it in. The chain has TRBV19 and TRBJ2-1, with D possibly matching TRBD2 (6 bases). V shed 8 bases and J shed 1 base, with 21 bases lying between them. CDR1 and CDR2 (germline): LNHDA, SQIVND (reference sequence). The CDR3 runs to 17 residues. Here the CDR3 reads CASSTASGTDSYNEQFF. The sequenced CDR3 bases are TGTGCCAGTTCGACTGCCTCCGGGACTGATTCCTACAATGAG.